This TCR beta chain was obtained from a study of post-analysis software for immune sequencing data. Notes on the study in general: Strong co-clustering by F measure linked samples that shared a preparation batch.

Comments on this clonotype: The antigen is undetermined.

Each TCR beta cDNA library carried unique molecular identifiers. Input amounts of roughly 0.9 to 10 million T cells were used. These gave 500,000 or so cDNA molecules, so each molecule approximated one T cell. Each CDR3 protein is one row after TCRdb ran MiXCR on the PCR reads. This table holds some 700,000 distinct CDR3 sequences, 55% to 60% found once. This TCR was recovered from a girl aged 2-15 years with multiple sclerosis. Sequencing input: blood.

CDR3: CASRTGGNGNEQFF. CDR3 sequence (DNA): TGTGCCAGCAGGACAGGGGGCAATGGGAATGAGCAGTTCTTC. V and J are TRBV7-9 and TRBJ2-1; 10 bases map to TRBD1. CDR3 length equals 14 residues. From germline, CDR1 is SEHNR and CDR2 FQNEAQ (reference sequence). V was clipped by 6 bases and J by 7 bases; unmatched bases: 6.